This TCR beta chain was documented in a study of blood T cell repertoires in COVID-19. Looking at the study overall: Acute and convalescent COVID-19 specimens originated in the United States, Italy and Spain. Sample material is recorded as cDNA or gDNA derived from T cells, B-cell-depleted T cells, or PBMCs.

Original data processing: Using reference gene primer amplification, nucleated cell counts were estimated. Profiled with immunoSEQ multiplex PCR; TCRdb holds only in-frame clones, not every one. V, J and clone size are taken as reported in that table, and D and trimming were inferred from the DNA itself. The data contain approximately 110,000 clones, approximately 78% of them singletons. The germline V gene has CDR1 SGHRS and CDR2 YFSETQ. V lost 5 bases and J 0 bases, leaving 9 bases between the germline ends. The CDR3 is 14 amino acids. The sample taken for sequencing was peripheral blood. V usage is TRBV5-1 and J usage is TRBJ1-5; no clear D. The sequence derives from a man between 65 and 79 years old with acute or convalescent COVID-19. In DNA, the CDR3 is TGCGCCAGCAGGTCCGACACTAGCAATCAGCCCCAGCATTTT. It translates to CASRSDTSNQPQHF. The full variable domain, rest sourced from reference TRBV5-1 and TRBJ1-5, is KAGVTQTPRYLIKTRGQQVTLSCSPISGHRSVSWYQQTPGQGLQFLFEYFSETQRNKGNFPGRFSGRQFSNSRSEMNVSTLELGDSALYLCASRSDTSNQPQHFGDGTRLSIL.